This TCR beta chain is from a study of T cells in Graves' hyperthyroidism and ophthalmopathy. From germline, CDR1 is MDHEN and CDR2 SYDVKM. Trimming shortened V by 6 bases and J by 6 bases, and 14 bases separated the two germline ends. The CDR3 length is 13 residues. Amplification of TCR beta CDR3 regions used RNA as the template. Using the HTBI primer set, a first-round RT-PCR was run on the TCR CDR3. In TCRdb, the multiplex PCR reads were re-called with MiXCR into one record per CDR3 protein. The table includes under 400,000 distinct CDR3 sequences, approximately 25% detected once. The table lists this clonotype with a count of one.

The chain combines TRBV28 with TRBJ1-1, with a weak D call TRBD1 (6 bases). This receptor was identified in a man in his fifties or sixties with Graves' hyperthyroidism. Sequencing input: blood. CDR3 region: CASSHRVGAEAFF. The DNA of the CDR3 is TGTGCCAGCAGCCACAGGGTAGGCGCTGAAGCTTTCTTT.